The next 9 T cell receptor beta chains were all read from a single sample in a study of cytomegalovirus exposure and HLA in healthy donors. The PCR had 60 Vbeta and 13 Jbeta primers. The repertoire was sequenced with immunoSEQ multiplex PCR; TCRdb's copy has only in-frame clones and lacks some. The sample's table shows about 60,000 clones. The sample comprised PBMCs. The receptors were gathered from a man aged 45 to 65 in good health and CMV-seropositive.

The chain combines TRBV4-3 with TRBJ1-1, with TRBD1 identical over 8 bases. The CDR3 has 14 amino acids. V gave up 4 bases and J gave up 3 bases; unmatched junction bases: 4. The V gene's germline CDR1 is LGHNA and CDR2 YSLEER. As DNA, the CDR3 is TGCGCCAGCAGCCCTGGACAGGGTGACACTGAAGCTTTCTTT. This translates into CASSPGQGDTEAFF.

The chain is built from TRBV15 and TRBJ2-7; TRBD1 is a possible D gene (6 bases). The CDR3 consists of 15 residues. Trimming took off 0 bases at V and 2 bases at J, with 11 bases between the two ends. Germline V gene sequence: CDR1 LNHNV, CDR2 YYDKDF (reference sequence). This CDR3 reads CATSRDWGLPYEQYF. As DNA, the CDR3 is TGTGCCACCAGCAGAGATTGGGGGCTTCCCTACGAGCAGTACTTC.

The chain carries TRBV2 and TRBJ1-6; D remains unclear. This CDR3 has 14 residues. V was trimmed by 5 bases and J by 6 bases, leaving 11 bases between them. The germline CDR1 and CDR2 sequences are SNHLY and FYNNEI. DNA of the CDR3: TGTGCCAGCAGTTCTATAGTCCCTAATTCACCCCTCCACTTT. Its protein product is CASSSIVPNSPLHF.

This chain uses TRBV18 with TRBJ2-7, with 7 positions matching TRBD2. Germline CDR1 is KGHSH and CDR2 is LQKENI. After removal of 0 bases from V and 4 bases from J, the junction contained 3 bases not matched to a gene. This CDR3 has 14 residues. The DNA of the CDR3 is TGTGCCAGCTCACCACCGGGGGGAGGGTACGAGCAGTACTTC. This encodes CASSPPGGGYEQYF.

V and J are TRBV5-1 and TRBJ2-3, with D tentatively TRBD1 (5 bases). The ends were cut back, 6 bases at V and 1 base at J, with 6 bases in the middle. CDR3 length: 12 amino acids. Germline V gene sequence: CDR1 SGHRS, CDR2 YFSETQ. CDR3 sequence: CASKQGTDTQYF. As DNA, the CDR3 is TGCGCCAGCAAACAGGGCACAGATACGCAGTATTTT.

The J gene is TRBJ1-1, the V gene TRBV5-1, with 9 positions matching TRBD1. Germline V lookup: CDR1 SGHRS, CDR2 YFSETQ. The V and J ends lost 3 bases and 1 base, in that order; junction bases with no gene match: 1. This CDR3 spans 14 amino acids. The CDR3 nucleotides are TGCGCCAGCAGCTCGGGACAGGGGAACACTGAAGCTTTCTTT. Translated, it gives CASSSGQGNTEAFF. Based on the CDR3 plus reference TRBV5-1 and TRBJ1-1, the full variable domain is KAGVTQTPRYLIKTRGQQVTLSCSPISGHRSVSWYQQTPGQGLQFLFEYFSETQRNKGNFPGRFSGRQFSNSRSEMNVSTLELGDSALYLCASSSGQGNTEAFFGQGTRLTVV.

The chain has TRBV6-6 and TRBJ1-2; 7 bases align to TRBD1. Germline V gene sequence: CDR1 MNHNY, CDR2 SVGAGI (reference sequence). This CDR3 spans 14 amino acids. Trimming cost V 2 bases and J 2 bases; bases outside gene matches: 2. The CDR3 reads CASSYTTGNYGYTF. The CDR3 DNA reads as TGTGCCAGCAGTTACACGACAGGGAACTATGGCTACACCTTC.

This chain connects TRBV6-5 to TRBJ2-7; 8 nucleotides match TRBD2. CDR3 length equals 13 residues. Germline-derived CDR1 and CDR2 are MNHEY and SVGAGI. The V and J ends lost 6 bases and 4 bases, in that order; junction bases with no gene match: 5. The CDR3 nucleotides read TGTGCCAGCAGGGATTCTAGCGGGTACGAGCAGTACTTC. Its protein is CASRDSSGYEQYF.

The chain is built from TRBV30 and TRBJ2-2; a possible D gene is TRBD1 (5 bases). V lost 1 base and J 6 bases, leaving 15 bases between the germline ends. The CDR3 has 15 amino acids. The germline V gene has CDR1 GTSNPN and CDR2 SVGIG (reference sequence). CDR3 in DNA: TGTGCCTGGAGTGAATTGGGGCTCGAAGCCGGGGAGCTGTTTTTT. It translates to CAWSELGLEAGELFF.